This entry lists 2 T cell receptor beta chains sequenced from one sample in a study of shared clonotypes between healthy human individuals (dated by TCRdb to 2020 to 2022). Library preparation employed the immunoSEQ multiplex PCR assay. Sourced from immuneACCESS, this table was stored by TCRdb with only in-frame sequences that have V and J called. A share of the clones is absent; for the studies checked, an unresolved V gene accounts for under half, and the remainder has no known explanation. The sample table contains roughly 2 million clones; only one count was recorded for 90% to 95% of them. 0.1% to 0.15% of the sample comes from the top ten. Sequencing was done on a sample of naive CD4+ T cells sorted from blood. In the paper's terms, the cell subset or site label means: CD45RA+ positively selected. These receptors were obtained from a man younger than 35 in good health.

The chain carries TRBV2 and TRBJ2-2, with 8 bases aligning to TRBD1. Germline assignment: CDR1 SNHLY and CDR2 FYNNEI. The ends lost 6 bases at V and 6 bases at J; junction bases unmatched: 9. This CDR3 is built from 15 residues. The CDR3 reads CASRERDRSPGELFF. The CDR3 DNA reads as TGTGCCAGCAGGGAACGGGACAGGAGCCCCGGGGAGCTGTTTTTT.

The chain is built from TRBV19 and TRBJ2-1; 9 bases agree with TRBD2. This CDR3 has 15 residues. V shed 5 bases and J 0 bases; nucleotides not matched to a gene: 2. Germline V gene lookup returns CDR1 LNHDA and CDR2 SQIVND (reference sequence). CDR3 DNA: TGTGCCAGTAGTCAACTAGCGGGCTCCTACAATGAGCAGTTCTTC. It encodes CASSQLAGSYNEQFF.